The 27 T cell receptor beta chains in this list originate from one sample, sequenced in a study of T cell responses to AZD1222 COVID-19 vaccine. The assay was immunoSEQ multiplex PCR, and TCRdb's table has in-frame clones only and misses some. The sample lists about 210,000 clones; roughly 94% were seen once. The sample here was peripheral blood, taken 28 days after the second dose of the MenACWY control vaccine. The source is an adult who received the MenACWY meningococcal vaccine as a control.

CDR3 coding DNA: TGTGCCAGCAGTTTGGGGGGTGGTTCACCCCTCCACTTT. It encodes CASSLGGGSPLHF. The chain has TRBV27 and TRBJ1-6; perhaps TRBD1 as D (5 bases). Germline loops: CDR1 MNHEY, CDR2 SMNVEV (reference sequence). CDR3 size: 13 residues. With 3 bases removed from V and 9 bases from J, the gap between germline ends came to 9 bases.

The chain links TRBV7-8 to TRBJ1-1; D is unresolved. Germline CDR1 reads SGHVS; CDR2 reads FQNEAQ. The CDR3 consists of 14 residues. V gave up 8 bases and J gave up 0 bases, with 13 bases separating them. DNA for the CDR3: TGTGCCAGCGGGAGGGCATCCATGAACACTGAAGCTTTCTTT. Translation: CASGRASMNTEAFF.

J is TRBJ2-7 and V is TRBV3-1 (or the pseudogene TRBV3-2), with 12 nucleotides matching TRBD1. V shed 4 bases, J shed 2 bases, and the junction held 6 bases outside the gene matches. The V gene's germline CDR1 is LGHDT and CDR2 YNNKEL (reference sequence). The CDR3 spans 16 residues. DNA for the CDR3: TGTGCCAGCAGCCTGACGGGACAGGGGGCCCCCTACGAGCAGTACTTC. Its protein is CASSLTGQGAPYEQYF.

This clone was picked up one time. The chain employs TRBV6-5 and TRBJ2-6, with D unclear. V lost 8 bases, J lost 0 bases, and 8 bases lay in between. Germline assignment: CDR1 MNHEY and CDR2 SVGAGI. This CDR3 spans 14 amino acids. The CDR3 DNA reads as TGTGCCAGCCGGGCCAACTCTGGGGCCAACGTCCTGACTTTC. It is translated as CASRANSGANVLTF.

Here the CDR3 DNA reads TGCGCCAGCAGCACGGGACTAGCGCAATACAATGAGCAGTTCTTC. Amino acids: CASSTGLAQYNEQFF. This chain links TRBV5-1 with TRBJ2-1; 10 bases match TRBD2. V gave up 4 bases and J gave up 4 bases; unmatched junction bases: 5. Germline assignment: CDR1 SGHRS and CDR2 YFSETQ. The CDR3 length is 15 residues.

CDR3 protein: CASSRPGQGSSSTGELFF. The DNA for the CDR3 is TGTGCCAGCAGCCGCCCGGGACAGGGGTCGTCGAGCACCGGGGAGCTGTTTTTT. V usage is TRBV7-9 and J usage is TRBJ2-2; the match to TRBD1 covers 10 bases. This CDR3 has 18 residues. With 5 bases clipped from V and 4 bases from J, the junction kept 13 bases outside the gene matches. Germline lookup yields CDR1 SEHNR and CDR2 FQNEAQ (reference sequence).

The chain combines TRBV11-3 with TRBJ2-3, with D maybe TRBD1 (5 bases). Germline CDR1 reads SGHNT; CDR2 reads YENEEA. The V end lost 2 bases, the J end lost 4 bases, and 13 bases lay between the germline ends. CDR3 length: 15 residues. The CDR3, as DNA: TGTGCCAGCAGCTTAAGTACCCTGGGGCCAGATACGCAGTATTTT. It yields the protein CASSLSTLGPDTQYF.

The chain combines TRBV3-1 (or the pseudogene TRBV3-2) with TRBJ2-1; D is perhaps TRBD1 (6 bases). The V and J ends lost 2 bases and 9 bases respectively, with 23 bases between them. The CDR3 extends over 17 amino acids. CDR1 and CDR2 (germline): LGHDT, YNNKEL (reference sequence). The CDR3 spells CASSQLGWGLGAGEQFF. CDR3 nucleotides: TGTGCCAGCAGCCAATTGGGATGGGGGCTCGGAGCCGGTGAGCAGTTCTTC.

The CDR3 DNA reads TGTGCCAGCAGTCGGGAGAGCTCCTACAATGAGCAGTTCTTC. This encodes CASSRESSYNEQFF. The J gene is TRBJ2-1, the V gene TRBV6-5; weak D call: TRBD2 (6 bases). This CDR3 is 14 amino acids long. Germline lookup yields CDR1 MNHEY and CDR2 SVGAGI. V was shortened by 5 bases and J by 0 bases, with 8 bases between the two germline ends.

The chain combines TRBV7-9 with TRBJ2-7, with unresolved D. The CDR3 has 11 residues. The ends were cut back, 4 bases at V and 5 bases at J, with 6 bases in the middle. Looked up from germline, CDR1 is SEHNR and CDR2 is FQNEAQ (reference sequence). This CDR3 reads CASSSGNEQYF. CDR3 in DNA: TGTGCCAGCAGCTCCGGTAACGAGCAGTACTTC.

The chain couples TRBV28 to TRBJ2-3, with 9 bases identical to TRBD2. The J segment lost 2 bases and the V segment lost 3 bases, leaving 3 bases of the junction unmatched. The CDR3 length is 15 residues. Germline V gene sequence: CDR1 MDHEN, CDR2 SYDVKM. The CDR3 bases are TGTGCCAGCAGTTTGGCGGGGGGGCCCACAGATACGCAGTATTTT. Amino acid sequence: CASSLAGGPTDTQYF.

The count of this clone is one. This sequence joins TRBV19 and TRBJ2-1; 11 nucleotides match TRBD2. Germline trimming cut 7 bases from V and 6 bases from J; bases unmatched to any gene: 8. CDR3 size: 15 residues. Germline CDR1 LNHDA, CDR2 SQIVND (reference sequence). The CDR3 here is CASTETSGRLNEQFF. The CDR3 nucleotides are TGTGCCAGTACCGAAACTAGCGGGAGACTCAATGAGCAGTTCTTC.

The chain is built from TRBV19 and TRBJ2-3; 10 bases map to TRBD2. With V trimmed by 6 bases and J by 0 bases, 3 bases remained unmatched. The CDR3 consists of 15 residues. Germline CDR1 LNHDA, CDR2 SQIVND (reference sequence). The CDR3 sequence: CASRLAGASTDTQYF. The CDR3 DNA is TGTGCCAGTAGGCTAGCGGGGGCCAGCACAGATACGCAGTATTTT.

The chain uses TRBV30 and TRBJ2-7, with D possibly being TRBD1 (5 bases). The CDR3 covers 14 residues. Germline V lookup: CDR1 GTSNPN, CDR2 SVGIG (reference sequence). Trimming stripped 0 bases from V and 5 bases from J, with 14 bases between. CDR3 in DNA: TGTGCCTGGAGTGTAACGGTAGGGGTCCACGAGCAGTACTTC. This gives the protein CAWSVTVGVHEQYF.

This chain links TRBV18 with TRBJ2-7, with D possibly being TRBD2 (7 bases). V lost 0 bases to trimming and J lost 4 bases, with 13 bases between them. The CDR3 totals 15 residues. The germline V gene has CDR1 KGHSH and CDR2 LQKENI. The CDR3 here is CASSPPGAGGYEQYF. The CDR3 DNA reads as TGTGCCAGCTCACCACCGGGGGCCGGGGGGTACGAGCAGTACTTC. Full variable domain (rest looked up from reference TRBV18 and TRBJ2-7): NAGVMQNPRHLVRRRGQEARLRCSPMKGHSHVYWYRQLPEEGLKFMVYLQKENIIDESGMPKERFSAEFPKEGPSILRIQQVVRGDSAAYFCASSPPGAGGYEQYFGPGTRLTVT.

This clone showed up just a few times. This CDR3 reads CASSMATNTEAFF. For the CDR3, the DNA is TGTGCCAGTAGTATGGCGACGAACACTGAAGCTTTCTTT. The chain combines TRBV19 with TRBJ1-1, with D unresolved. Germline CDR1 is LNHDA and CDR2 is SQIVND (reference sequence). The ends were cut back, 3 bases at V and 1 base at J, with 6 bases in the middle. CDR3 length equals 13 residues.

The chain's CDR3 is CASSLGRGAGGLRTEAFF. The CDR3 region has the DNA TGTGCCAGCAGCTTAGGCCGGGGGGCAGGGGGTTTACGCACTGAAGCTTTCTTT. The gene calls are TRBV11-2 and TRBJ1-1, with 7 bases aligning to TRBD1. The CDR3 is 18 residues long. J lost 4 bases, V lost 1 base, and 15 bases had no gene match. Germline lookup yields CDR1 SGHAT and CDR2 FQNNGV. Using reference TRBV11-2 and TRBJ1-1 for the parts outside the CDR3, the full variable domain is EAGVAQSPRYKIIEKRQSVAFWCNPISGHATLYWYQQILGQGPKLLIQFQNNGVVDDSQLPKDRFSAERLKGVDSTLKIQPAKLEDSAVYLCASSLGRGAGGLRTEAFFGQGTRLTVV.

The chain carries TRBV7-2 and TRBJ1-1; TRBD1 is a possible D gene (6 bases). V lost 5 bases to trimming and J lost 1 base, with 11 bases between them. Germline V gives CDR1 SGHTA, CDR2 FQGNSA. The CDR3 is 14 residues long. In DNA form, the CDR3 reads TGTGCCAGCAGCCCCCGACAGGAGAACACTGAAGCTTTCTTT. Translated: CASSPRQENTEAFF. Based on the CDR3 plus reference TRBV7-2 and TRBJ1-1, the full variable domain is GAGVSQSPSNKVTEKGKDVELRCDPISGHTALYWYRQSLGQGLEFLIYFQGNSAPDKSGLPSDRFSAERTGGSVSTLTIQRTQQEDSAVYLCASSPRQENTEAFFGQGTRLTVV.

This chain uses TRBV6-5 with TRBJ1-1; no firm D call. The length of the CDR3 is 11 residues. From germline, CDR1 is MNHEY and CDR2 SVGAGI. The V end was cut by 8 bases, the J end by 3 bases, with 7 bases between. The CDR3 is CASWGDTEAFF. CDR3 nucleotide sequence: TGTGCCAGCTGGGGAGACACTGAAGCTTTCTTT.

This clone came up once. J is TRBJ1-4 and V is TRBV6-5; the D is unclear. Germline CDR1 MNHEY, CDR2 SVGAGI. V was cut by 6 bases and J by 7 bases, with 18 bases left in between. CDR3 length: 15 residues. The CDR3 sequence is CASSPRQAGGEKLFF. For the CDR3, the DNA is TGTGCCAGCAGCCCAAGGCAGGCCGGAGGTGAAAAACTGTTTTTT.

The chain carries TRBV4-1 and TRBJ2-1; 12 bases are shared with TRBD2. CDR1 and CDR2 (germline): MGHRA, YSYEKL. With 1 base clipped from V and 7 bases from J, the junction kept 8 bases outside the gene matches. The CDR3 covers 17 residues. The CDR3 DNA is TGCGCCAGCAGCCAAGGTCGGGCGACTAGCGGGAGAAATGAGCAGTTCTTC. Its translation: CASSQGRATSGRNEQFF.

This rearrangement joins TRBV7-9 to TRBJ1-4; D is undetermined. Between the trimmed V and J ends, which lost 5 bases and 0 bases, there was a span of 16 bases. CDR3 size: 17 residues. CDR1 SEHNR and CDR2 FQNEAQ come from the germline V gene (reference sequence). This CDR3 reads CASSPPRGTATNEKLFF. In nucleotides, the CDR3 is TGTGCCAGCAGCCCGCCGCGAGGTACCGCAACTAATGAAAAACTGTTTTTT.

The chain uses TRBV5-4 and TRBJ1-1; unclear D gene. Germline lookup yields CDR1 SGHNT and CDR2 YYREEE (reference sequence). V lost 4 bases, J lost 2 bases, and 9 bases lay in between. The CDR3 has 13 residues. Written as DNA, the CDR3 is TGTGCCAGCAGCCCGGAGGTAAACACTGAAGCTTTCTTT. This translates into CASSPEVNTEAFF.

The chain has TRBV12-3 or TRBV12-4 and TRBJ2-3; D unresolved. This CDR3 contains 12 residues. V lost 6 bases, J lost 2 bases, and 6 bases lay in between. The CDR3 DNA sequence: TGTGCCAGCAGCCAGTTCACAGATACGCAGTATTTT. Its translation is CASSQFTDTQYF.

The chain couples TRBV27 to TRBJ1-6, with TRBD1 as a possible D gene (5 bases). Germline lookup yields CDR1 MNHEY and CDR2 SMNVEV (reference sequence). The CDR3 is 17 residues long. Trimming removed 0 bases from V and 5 bases from J, with 14 bases in between. The CDR3 DNA reads as TGTGCCAGCAGTTTATCGATGGGAGGGGTAAATAATTCACCCCTCCACTTT. Encoded protein: CASSLSMGGVNNSPLHF.

This chain links TRBV5-5 with TRBJ2-7, with 10 bases lining up with TRBD1. Germline CDR1 reads SGHKS; CDR2 reads YYEKEE (reference sequence). J was trimmed by 5 bases and V by 1 base; bases with no gene match: 6. The CDR3 loop spans 15 amino acids. The DNA of the CDR3 is TGTGCCAGCAGCTTGCACGGGACAGGGGCTGACGAGCAGTACTTC. It is translated as CASSLHGTGADEQYF. Drawing the rest from reference TRBV5-5 and TRBJ2-7, the complete variable domain is DAGVTQSPTHLIKTRGQQVTLRCSPISGHKSVSWYQQVLGQGPQFIFQYYEKEERGRGNFPDRFSARQFPNYSSELNVNALLLGDSALYLCASSLHGTGADEQYFGPGTRLTVT.

The chain uses TRBV28 and TRBJ1-2; D gene unclear. This CDR3 spans 13 amino acids. Germline lookup yields CDR1 MDHEN and CDR2 SYDVKM. Trimming removed 3 bases at V and 4 bases at J, with 9 bases between. CDR3 residues: CASSFQMFYGYTF. CDR3 bases: TGTGCCAGCAGTTTTCAAATGTTCTATGGCTACACCTTC.